This T cell receptor beta chain originates from a study of shared clonotypes between healthy human individuals. About the research overall: Each donor had three CD4 naive, three CD4 memory, two CD8 naive and one CD8 memory plate. General study findings and limits: Measured sharing among donors was expected to vary with sequencing depth. The sharing of 4.5% to 6.5% of naive CD4 clonotypes was seen across several donors.

Naive CD8 populations comprised CD45RO-negative cells positively selected for CCR7, excluding terminally differentiated effector memory CD45RA+ cells. The healthy adult donors were HIV-negative and reported no recent acute infections or vaccinations. Using immunoSEQ multiplex PCR, the repertoire was profiled, and TCRdb retains in-frame clones only, with some absent. The table includes millions of clones, approximately 95% detected once. As regards this clone: Its antigen is undetermined.

V lost 10 bases to trimming and J lost 8 bases, with 20 bases between them. The CDR3 totals 13 residues. Germline V gene lookup returns CDR1 MNHNY and CDR2 SVGAGI (reference sequence). This TCR came from a man aged 18 to 29 in good health. The V and J genes are TRBV6-6 and TRBJ1-1; D perhaps matches TRBD1 (5 bases). The material sequenced was naive CD8+ T cells sorted from blood. The CDR3 spells CATYQGVYLEAFF. In DNA form, the CDR3 reads TGTGCCACCTATCAAGGGGTATACTTGGAAGCTTTCTTT.